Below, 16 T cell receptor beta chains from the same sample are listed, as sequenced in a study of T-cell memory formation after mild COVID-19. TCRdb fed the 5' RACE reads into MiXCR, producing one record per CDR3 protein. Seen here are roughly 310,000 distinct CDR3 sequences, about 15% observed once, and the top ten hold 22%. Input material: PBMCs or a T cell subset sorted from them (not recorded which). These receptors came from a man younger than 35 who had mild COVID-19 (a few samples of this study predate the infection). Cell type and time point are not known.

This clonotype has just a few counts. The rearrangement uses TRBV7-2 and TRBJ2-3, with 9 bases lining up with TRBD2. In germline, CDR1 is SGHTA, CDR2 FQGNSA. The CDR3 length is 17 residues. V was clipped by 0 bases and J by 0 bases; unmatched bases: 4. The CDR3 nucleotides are TGTGCCAGCAGCTTAGCGACTAGCGGAGCTAGCACAGATACGCAGTATTTT. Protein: CASSLATSGASTDTQYF.

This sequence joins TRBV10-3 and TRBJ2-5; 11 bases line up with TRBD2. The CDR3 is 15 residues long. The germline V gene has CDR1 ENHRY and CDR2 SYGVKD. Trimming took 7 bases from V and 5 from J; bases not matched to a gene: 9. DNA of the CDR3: TGTGCCATCAAAGTCGGGACTAGCGGTTGGGAGACCCAGTACTTC. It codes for CAIKVGTSGWETQYF.

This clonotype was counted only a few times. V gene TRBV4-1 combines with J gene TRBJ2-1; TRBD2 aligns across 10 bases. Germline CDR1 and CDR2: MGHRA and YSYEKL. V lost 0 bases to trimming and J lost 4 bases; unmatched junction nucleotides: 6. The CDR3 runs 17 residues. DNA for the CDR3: TGCGCCAGCAGCCAAGATATGGCGACTAGCGGGTACAATGAGCAGTTCTTC. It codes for CASSQDMATSGYNEQFF.

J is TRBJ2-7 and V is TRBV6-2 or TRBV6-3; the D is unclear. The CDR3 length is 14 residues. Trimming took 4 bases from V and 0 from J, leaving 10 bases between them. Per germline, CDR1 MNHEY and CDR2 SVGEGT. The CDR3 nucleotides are TGTGCCAGCAGTTCCCGGTGGGACTCCTACGAGCAGTACGTC. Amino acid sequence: CASSSRWDSYEQYV.

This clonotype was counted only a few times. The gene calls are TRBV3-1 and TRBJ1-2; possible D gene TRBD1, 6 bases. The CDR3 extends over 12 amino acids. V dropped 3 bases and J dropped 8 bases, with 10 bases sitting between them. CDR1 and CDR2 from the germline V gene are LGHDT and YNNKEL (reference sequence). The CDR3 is CASSQGASGYTF. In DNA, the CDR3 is TGTGCCAGCAGCCAGGGGGCTAGCGGCTACACCTTC.

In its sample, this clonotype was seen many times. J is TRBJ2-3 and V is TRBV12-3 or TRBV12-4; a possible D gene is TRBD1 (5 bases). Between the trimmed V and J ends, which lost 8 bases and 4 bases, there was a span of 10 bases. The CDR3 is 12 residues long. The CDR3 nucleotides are TGTGCCAGCTGCTGGGGCGCAGATACGCAGTATTTT. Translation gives CASCWGADTQYF.

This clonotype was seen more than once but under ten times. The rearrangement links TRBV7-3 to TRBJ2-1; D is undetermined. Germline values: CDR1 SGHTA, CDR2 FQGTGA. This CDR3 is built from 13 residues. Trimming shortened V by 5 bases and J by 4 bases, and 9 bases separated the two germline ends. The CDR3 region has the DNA TGTGCCAGCAGCCAAAACCTATACAATGAGCAGTTCTTC. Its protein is CASSQNLYNEQFF.

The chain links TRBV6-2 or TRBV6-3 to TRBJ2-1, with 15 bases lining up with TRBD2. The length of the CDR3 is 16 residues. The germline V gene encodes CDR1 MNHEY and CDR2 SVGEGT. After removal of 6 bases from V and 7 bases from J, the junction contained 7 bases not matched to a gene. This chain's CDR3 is CASSPGLAGGRNEQFF. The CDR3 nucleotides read TGTGCCAGCAGCCCCGGACTAGCGGGGGGGAGGAATGAGCAGTTCTTC.

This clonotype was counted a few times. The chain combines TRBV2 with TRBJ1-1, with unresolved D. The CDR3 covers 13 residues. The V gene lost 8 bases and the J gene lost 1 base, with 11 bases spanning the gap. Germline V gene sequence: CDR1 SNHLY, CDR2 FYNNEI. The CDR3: CASEGIPNTEAFF. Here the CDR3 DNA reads TGTGCCAGCGAGGGTATCCCGAACACTGAAGCTTTCTTT.

The CDR3 here is CASSFGELDTQYF. Written as DNA, the CDR3 is TGTGCCAGCAGTTTTGGGGAATTAGATACGCAGTATTTT. V and J are TRBV12-3 or TRBV12-4 and TRBJ2-3; D gene ambiguous. The V end lost 3 bases, the J end lost 5 bases, and 9 bases lay between the germline ends. The CDR3 runs 13 residues.

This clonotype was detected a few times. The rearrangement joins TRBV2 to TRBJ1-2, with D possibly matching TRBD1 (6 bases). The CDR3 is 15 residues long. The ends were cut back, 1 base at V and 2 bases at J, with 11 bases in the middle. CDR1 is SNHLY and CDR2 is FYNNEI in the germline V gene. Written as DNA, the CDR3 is TGTGCCAGCAGTGAAGTCGGCAGGGGAAACTATGGCTACACCTTC. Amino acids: CASSEVGRGNYGYTF.

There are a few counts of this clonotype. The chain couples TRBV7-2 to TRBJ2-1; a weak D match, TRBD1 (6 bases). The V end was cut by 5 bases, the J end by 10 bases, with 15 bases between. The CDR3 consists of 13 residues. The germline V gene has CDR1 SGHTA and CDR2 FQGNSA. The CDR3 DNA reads TGTGCCAGCAGCCTCTACAGGGAGCACGAGCAGTTCTTC. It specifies CASSLYREHEQFF. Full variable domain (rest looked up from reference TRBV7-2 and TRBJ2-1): GAGVSQSPSNKVTEKGKDVELRCDPISGHTALYWYRQSLGQGLEFLIYFQGNSAPDKSGLPSDRFSAERTGGSVSTLTIQRTQQEDSAVYLCASSLYREHEQFFGPGTRLTVL.

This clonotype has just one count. CDR3 nucleotide sequence: TGCAGTGGCAGGTTTAATGAAAAACTGTTTTTT. Its protein is CSGRFNEKLFF. The rearrangement uses TRBV20-1 and TRBJ1-4; D remains unclear. The germline CDR1 and CDR2 sequences are DFQATT and SNEGSKA (reference sequence). V was pared by 7 bases and J by 4 bases, with 7 bases between. The CDR3 consists of 11 residues.

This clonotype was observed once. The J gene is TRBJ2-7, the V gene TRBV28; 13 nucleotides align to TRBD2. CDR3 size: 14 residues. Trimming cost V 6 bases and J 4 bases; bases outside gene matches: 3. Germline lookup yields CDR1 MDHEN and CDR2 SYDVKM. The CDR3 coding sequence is TGTGCCAGCAGGAGACTAGCGGGGGGATACGAGCAGTACGTC. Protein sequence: CASRRLAGGYEQYV.

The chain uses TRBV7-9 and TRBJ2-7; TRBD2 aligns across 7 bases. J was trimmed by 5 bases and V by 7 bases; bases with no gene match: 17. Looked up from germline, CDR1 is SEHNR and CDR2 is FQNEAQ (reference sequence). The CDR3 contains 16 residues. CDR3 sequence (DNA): TGTGCCAGCACTGGGGGGGATGGGGGACCTACAAACGAGCAGTACTTC. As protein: CASTGGDGGPTNEQYF.

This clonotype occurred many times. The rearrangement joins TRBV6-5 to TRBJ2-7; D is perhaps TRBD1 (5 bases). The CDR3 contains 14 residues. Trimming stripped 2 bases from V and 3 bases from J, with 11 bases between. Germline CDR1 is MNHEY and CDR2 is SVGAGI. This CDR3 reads CASSYAVGDYEQYF. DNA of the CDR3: TGTGCCAGCAGTTACGCCGTAGGGGACTACGAGCAGTACTTC.